Following are 14 T cell receptor beta chains from one sample sequenced in a study of shared clonotypes between healthy human individuals (TCRdb year 2020). Library generation was performed with the immunoSEQ multiplex PCR assay. In TCRdb, the immuneACCESS table is reduced to in-frame sequences with V and J assigned. These tables do not hold every clone; where another copy was compared, an unresolved V gene accounts for under half, and the others remain unexplained. In this sample the table shows roughly 2.5 million clones, more than 90% of which occur a single time. The ten largest account for roughly 0.15% of the sample. Specimen: naive CD4+ T cells sorted from blood. The cell subset or site label, as the study defines it: CD45RA+ positively selected. All receptors derive from a man between 18 and 35 years old in good health.

The DNA of the CDR3 is TGTGCCAGCAGAGGAACAGCCGTCTACGAGCAGTACTTC. Protein sequence: CASRGTAVYEQYF. The chain combines TRBV28 with TRBJ2-7; D not resolved. The CDR3 is 13 residues long. The V end lost 6 bases, the J end lost 3 bases, and 12 bases lay between the germline ends. The germline CDR1 and CDR2 sequences are MDHEN and SYDVKM.

On this clone: The junction and the germline gene differ at one end; a read error may be behind it. The chain carries TRBV10-3 and TRBJ1-3, with 9 bases fitting TRBD1. CDR3 length equals 13 residues. Germline V gives CDR1 ENHRY, CDR2 SYGVKD. DNA of the CDR3: TGTGCCATCAGTGAGTCGATCGGCGGGACAGGGCCTTTT. As protein: CAISESIGGTGPF.

V gene TRBV18 combines with J gene TRBJ2-3, with a tentative D call TRBD2 (6 bases). From germline, CDR1 is KGHSH and CDR2 LQKENI. V was cut by 0 bases and J by 2 bases, with 15 bases left in between. CDR3 length equals 17 residues. The CDR3 here is CASSPPVMLAITDTQYF. CDR3 DNA: TGTGCCAGCTCACCACCGGTGATGCTAGCGATCACAGATACGCAGTATTTT.

V and J are TRBV5-6 and TRBJ2-1; possible D gene TRBD1, 6 bases. Per germline, CDR1 SGHDT and CDR2 YYEEEE. There are 15 residues in the CDR3. With 4 bases removed from V and 10 bases from J, the gap between germline ends came to 21 bases. CDR3 DNA sequence: TGTGCCAGCAGCAAAGACAGGATCCCGACGCGGGAGCAGTTCTTC. This codes for CASSKDRIPTREQFF.

Of note for this clone: Germline is not matched at one junction end, which may reflect a read error. Other DNA sequences within the sample encode an identical CDR3. The chain couples TRBV18 to TRBJ2-2; 8 positions match TRBD2. Germline values: CDR1 KGHSH, CDR2 LQKENI. The CDR3 totals 16 residues. CDR3 protein: CASSPRGGANTGELFF. The CDR3 region has the DNA TGTGCCAGCTCCCCACGGGGGGGGGCGAACACCGGGGAGCTGTTTTTT.

This clone has a single count. The CDR3 DNA is TGCGCCAGCAGCCCTCAGCAGGGTCAGGGGGCAAACGAGCAGTACTTC. Its translation: CASSPQQGQGANEQYF. V and J are TRBV5-1 and TRBJ2-7; TRBD1 matches 8 bases. Germline V CDR1 and CDR2: SGHRS, YFSETQ. The CDR3 totals 16 residues. V was clipped by 4 bases and J by 5 bases; unmatched bases: 14.

This rearrangement joins TRBV6-5 to TRBJ1-1; D is undetermined. In germline, CDR1 is MNHEY, CDR2 SVGAGI. The CDR3 runs to 13 residues. The V end was cut by 5 bases, the J end by 1 base, with 8 bases between. As DNA, the CDR3 is TGTGCCAGCAGTAAGGGTTGGAACACTGAAGCTTTCTTT. This codes for CASSKGWNTEAFF.

The CDR3 DNA is TGTGCCAGCTCACCAGGGACCGAGCAGTACTTC. Translated, it gives CASSPGTEQYF. This rearrangement joins TRBV18 to TRBJ2-7; D may be TRBD1 or TRBD2 (5 bases each). Germline CDR1 is KGHSH and CDR2 is LQKENI. With 2 bases removed from V and 6 bases from J, the gap between germline ends came to 5 bases. The CDR3 contains 11 residues.

This chain joins TRBV6-5 and TRBJ2-6, with D unresolved. The length of the CDR3 is 13 residues. CDR1 and CDR2 from the germline V gene are MNHEY and SVGAGI. Deletions cut 5 bases from V and 13 bases from J, with 15 bases between. CDR3 loop: CASSITQSPVLTF. CDR3 nucleotide sequence: TGTGCCAGCAGTATTACGCAGAGCCCAGTCCTGACTTTC.

This clone was picked up one time. V is TRBV5-6 and J is TRBJ2-5; perhaps TRBD1 as D (6 bases). Germline V gene data show CDR1 as SGHDT and CDR2 as YYEEEE. The CDR3 is made up of 14 amino acids. The V gene lost 7 bases and the J gene lost 2 bases, with 15 bases spanning the gap. Here the CDR3 DNA reads TGTGCCAGCTCCTGGGGGCGGTTGCAAGAGACCCAGTACTTC. This translates into CASSWGRLQETQYF.

The rearrangement links TRBV5-4 to TRBJ2-5; TRBD1 agrees at 7 bases. The germline V gene has CDR1 SGHNT and CDR2 YYREEE (reference sequence). The CDR3 spans 13 residues. V was clipped by 5 bases and J by 2 bases; unmatched bases: 3. CDR3 sequence reads: CASRPGQQETQYF. The CDR3 DNA reads as TGTGCCAGCAGACCGGGACAGCAAGAGACCCAGTACTTC.

V usage is TRBV5-1 and J usage is TRBJ2-2; 11 positions agree with TRBD2. CDR1 and CDR2 from the germline V gene are SGHRS and YFSETQ. V lost 1 base, J lost 7 bases, and 3 bases stayed unmatched. The CDR3 is made up of 15 amino acids. CDR3 bases: TGCGCCAGCAGCTTGACTAGCGGGAGCGGCGGGGAGCTGTTTTTT. It specifies CASSLTSGSGGELFF.

CDR3 DNA sequence: TGTGCCAGCAGCACCCGGACAGGGGACACCTACGAGCAGTACTTC. Translating gives CASSTRTGDTYEQYF. The chain joins TRBV7-8 to TRBJ2-7; 9 positions match TRBD1. The trim removed 5 bases at V and 2 bases at J, leaving 7 bases unmatched. Germline values: CDR1 SGHVS, CDR2 FQNEAQ. There are 15 residues in the CDR3.

The rearrangement links TRBV5-1 to TRBJ1-2; unclear D gene. Trimming removed 4 bases at V and 5 bases at J, with 12 bases between. CDR1 and CDR2 from the germline V gene are SGHRS and YFSETQ. The CDR3 covers 13 residues. This chain's CDR3 is CASSASGFYGYTF. CDR3 bases: TGCGCCAGCAGCGCTTCCGGGTTTTATGGCTACACCTTC.